This T cell receptor beta chain comes out of a study of blood T cell repertoires in COVID-19. About the research overall: The United States, Italy and Spain provided the acute and convalescent COVID-19 samples. T cells, B-cell-depleted T cells, or PBMCs provided the cDNA or gDNA that served as material.

Here immunoSEQ multiplex PCR was the method, and the copy in TCRdb shows in-frame clones only, minus some. The data hold approximately 92,000 clones, with approximately 90% observed a single time. The V gene's germline CDR1 is SGHKS and CDR2 YYEKEE (reference sequence). The trim removed 3 bases at V and 8 bases at J, leaving 10 bases unmatched. CDR3 length: 14 residues. The J gene is TRBJ1-2, the V gene TRBV5-5, with TRBD1 matching over 7 bases. This sequence was found in a woman between 55 and 75 years old with COVID-19, enrolled during active disease. The specimen was peripheral blood. The CDR3 nucleotides are TGTGCCAGCAGCTATGCGACAGGGATTGGAGGCTACACCTTC. It yields the protein CASSYATGIGGYTF.